A selection of T cell receptor beta chains follows, all from one sample in a study of blood T cell repertoires in COVID-19. TCRdb's table, derived via immunoSEQ multiplex PCR, lists solely in-frame clones and lacks some. The sample contains about 390,000 clones, 87% of which appear only once. Material: peripheral blood. The receptor set was obtained from a woman aged 60-75 years with COVID-19, enrolled during active disease. CDR3s leave out the opening cysteine and the closing phenylalanine or tryptophan. Each record gives: clone size, V gene, J gene, CDR3 protein. Size tells how often a clone was seen (once, few, many) or the class of an expanded clone, and some rows leave it out.

>NA|TRBV18|TRBJ1-1
ASSRPGYTEAF
>NA|TRBV14|TRBJ1-1
ASSQEAVRSTEAF
>NA|TRBV19|TRBJ1-2
ASSYRGPGYGYT
>NA|TRBV6-5|TRBJ2-7
ASSPHGAGGSEQY
>NA|TRBV2|TRBJ1-1
ASSEGPGVITEAF
>once|TRBV29-1|TRBJ2-3
SVVGQGTDTQY
>NA|TRBV28|TRBJ2-2
ASKGDSVNTGELF
>NA|TRBV18|TRBJ1-1
ASSPREAGTEAF
>NA|TRBV5-3|TRBJ1-5
ARSSGRGPNQPQH
>few|TRBV9|TRBJ2-1
ASSVSASSYNEQF
>once|TRBV5-4|TRBJ1-1
ASSLQGAGTEAF
>NA|TRBV18|TRBJ2-1
ASSPLGTGGGNEQF
>NA|TRBV13|TRBJ2-7
ASSPSTGTYEQY
>NA|TRBV6-6|TRBJ1-5
ASGLYSNQPQH
>NA|TRBV15|TRBJ2-1
ATSREVTVRNEQF
>NA|TRBV20-1|TRBJ2-1
SASGLADNEQF
>NA|TRBV6-1|TRBJ1-1
ASSEGGWAWTEAF
>NA|TRBV2|TRBJ2-3
ASSGSGASTDTQY
>NA|TRBV19|TRBJ1-2
ASSMWGRGGYT
>NA|TRBV5-4|TRBJ2-5
ASSQGQGVWQETQY
>NA|TRBV2|TRBJ1-1
ASSGVTVNTEAF
>NA|TRBV6-2/TRBV6-3|TRBJ1-1
ASSSDRAPAF
>NA|TRBV28|TRBJ2-7
ASSARGTGTFYEQY
>NA|TRBV6-5|TRBJ2-1
ASRQGVLTNEQF
>NA|TRBV6-6|TRBJ1-1
ASREDSYIDAEAF
>NA|TRBV7-8|TRBJ1-1
ASSFTGSTEAF
>NA|TRBV11-3|TRBJ2-5
ASSSRASGTQY
>NA|TRBV10-3|TRBJ2-1
AIGLAGFDEQF
>NA|TRBV24-1|TRBJ2-2
ATSRSGGGTGELF
>NA|TRBV19|TRBJ1-6
ASNPRQGNNSPLH
>NA|TRBV11-2|TRBJ2-7
ASSLGRTGFYEQY
>NA|TRBV19|TRBJ1-2
ASSLAIRVYGYT
>NA|TRBV12-3/TRBV12-4|TRBJ2-3
ASSPRVDTQY
>few|TRBV6-2/TRBV6-3|TRBJ1-2
ASSYKGDYGYT
>NA|TRBV11-2|TRBJ1-6
ASSPGQGLSPLH
>NA|TRBV20-1|TRBJ1-1
SALNRNEAF
>NA|TRBV11-2|TRBJ2-3
ASSLGHSDTQY
>NA|TRBV6-5|TRBJ1-4
ASSNNPGTNEKLF
>NA|TRBV29-1|TRBJ2-7
SGQDTDSYEQY
>NA|TRBV7-7|TRBJ2-1
ASSLAEGDEQF
>NA|TRBV25-1|TRBJ1-3
ASTPPRGQGAGNTIY
>NA|TRBV11-1|TRBJ1-2
ASSLAQGFDGYT
>NA|TRBV18|TRBJ2-2
ASSPPIRTGELF
>NA|TRBV18|TRBJ1-5
ASSETGWYAQPQH
>NA|TRBV9|TRBJ1-3
ASSVDGGNTIY
>NA|TRBV5-1|TRBJ1-2
ASKEAGPNYGYT
>NA|TRBV14|TRBJ2-5
ASSQYRTISETQY
>NA|TRBV6-5|TRBJ1-1
ASLTSSNTEAF
>NA|TRBV27|TRBJ1-1
ASSLAGAEAF
>once|TRBV5-4|TRBJ1-2
ASSRDSNYGYT
>NA|TRBV7-9|TRBJ2-1
ASRNTGGNEQF
>once|TRBV29-1|TRBJ1-1
SVMWPTVVTTEAF
>NA|TRBV6-1|TRBJ1-6
ASSERDRPRESPLH